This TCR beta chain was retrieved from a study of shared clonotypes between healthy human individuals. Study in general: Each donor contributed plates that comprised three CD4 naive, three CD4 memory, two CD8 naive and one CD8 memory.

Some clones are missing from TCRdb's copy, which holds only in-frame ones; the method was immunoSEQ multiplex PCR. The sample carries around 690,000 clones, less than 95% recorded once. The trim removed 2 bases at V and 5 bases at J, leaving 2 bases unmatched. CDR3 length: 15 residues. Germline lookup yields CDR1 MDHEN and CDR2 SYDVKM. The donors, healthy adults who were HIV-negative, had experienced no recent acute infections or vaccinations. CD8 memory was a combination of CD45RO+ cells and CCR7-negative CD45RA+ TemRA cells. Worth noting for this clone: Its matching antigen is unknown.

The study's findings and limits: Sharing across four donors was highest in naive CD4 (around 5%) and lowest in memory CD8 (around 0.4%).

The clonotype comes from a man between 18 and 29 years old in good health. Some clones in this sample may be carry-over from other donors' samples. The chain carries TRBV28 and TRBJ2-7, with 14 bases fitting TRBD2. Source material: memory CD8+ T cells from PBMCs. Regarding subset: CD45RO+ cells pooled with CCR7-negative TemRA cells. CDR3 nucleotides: TGTGCCAGCAGTTTAGGGACTAGCGGGAGTAACGAGCAGTACTTC. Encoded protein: CASSLGTSGSNEQYF.